A single sample is the source of the 11 T cell receptor beta chains below, sequenced in a study of cytomegalovirus exposure and HLA in healthy donors. The primer mix had 60 Vbeta and 13 Jbeta primers. Profiled with immunoSEQ multiplex PCR; TCRdb holds only in-frame clones, not every one. Among about 130,000 clones, 80% to 90% were seen once, and the ten largest hold approximately 6%. The sample taken for sequencing was PBMCs. The receptors originated from a woman aged 40 to 49 in good health and CMV-seropositive.

Only one count was recorded for this clone. V and J are TRBV5-1 and TRBJ2-5, with a tentative D call TRBD2 (5 bases). The J call may be incorrect, as the DNA end agrees better with TRBJ2-7. The CDR3 loop spans 14 amino acids. The germline CDR1 and CDR2 sequences are SGHRS and YFSETQ. The CDR3 reads CASSLGSAAYEQYF. CDR3 DNA: TGCGCCAGCAGCTTGGGATCAGCGGCGTACGAGCAGTACTTC.

This clone was detected only once. This chain connects TRBV2 to TRBJ1-1; 12 positions match TRBD1. With 6 bases clipped from V and 6 bases from J, the junction kept 5 bases outside the gene matches. The germline CDR1 and CDR2 sequences are SNHLY and FYNNEI. This CDR3 has 14 residues. The CDR3 nucleotides read TGTGCCAGCAGACGGGGACAGGGGGCTGCTGAAGCTTTCTTT. Translating it yields CASRRGQGAAEAFF.

This chain joins TRBV5-4 and TRBJ2-5; D is ambiguous. The CDR3 consists of 15 residues. V was shortened by 4 bases and J by 1 base, with 14 bases between the two germline ends. Per the germline V gene, CDR1 is SGHNT and CDR2 is YYREEE (reference sequence). CDR3 nucleotide sequence: TGTGCCAGCAGCAGAGTCGAGCTCCCCCAAGAGACCCAGTACTTC. Its protein product is CASSRVELPQETQYF.

V gene TRBV6-5 combines with J gene TRBJ2-5, with 11 bases aligning to TRBD1. TRBJ2-7 explains the end of the DNA better; the J call may be wrong. This CDR3 is built from 15 residues. From germline, CDR1 is MNHEY and CDR2 SVGAGI. The CDR3 nucleotides are TGTGCCAGCAGGCCGTCCGGGACAGGGGGGTACGAGCAGTACTTC. This translates into CASRPSGTGGYEQYF.

The chain links TRBV5-8 to TRBJ1-4; unclear D gene. There are 17 residues in the CDR3. In germline, CDR1 is SGHTS, CDR2 YDEGEE. V was pared by 0 bases and J by 2 bases, with 14 bases between. As DNA, the CDR3 is TGTGCCAGCAGCTTGGGCGGCATTGAGGTTACTAATGAAAAACTGTTTTTT. It specifies CASSLGGIEVTNEKLFF.

J is TRBJ1-1 and V is TRBV19; D gene ambiguous. Germline V gives CDR1 LNHDA, CDR2 SQIVND (reference sequence). There are 13 residues in the CDR3. Trimming cost V 7 bases and J 7 bases, with 16 bases left between them. CDR3 region: CASNNSPLGEAFF. Here the CDR3 DNA reads TGTGCCAGTAACAACAGCCCCTTAGGTGAAGCTTTCTTT.

V usage is TRBV7-9 and J usage is TRBJ2-5; TRBD1 agrees at 7 bases. CDR1 and CDR2 (germline): SEHNR, FQNEAQ (reference sequence). J lost 5 bases, V lost 5 bases, and 8 bases had no gene match. The CDR3 has 14 amino acids. CDR3 sequence: CASSDRVEGETQYF. The CDR3 DNA reads as TGTGCCAGCAGCGACAGGGTTGAGGGGGAGACCCAGTACTTC.

This chain connects TRBV19 to TRBJ1-1; D is possibly TRBD1 (6 bases). The CDR3 sequence is 15 residues long. Germline CDR1 reads LNHDA; CDR2 reads SQIVND (reference sequence). Trimming shortened V by 4 bases and J by 6 bases, and 18 bases separated the two germline ends. CDR3 in DNA: TGTGCCAGTAGTAAGGGGGTTGATGCAGGGGCTGAAGCTTTCTTT. Translated: CASSKGVDAGAEAFF. Looking up the rest from reference TRBV19 and TRBJ1-1 gives the full variable domain: DGGITQSPKYLFRKEGQNVTLSCEQNLNHDAMYWYRQDPGQGLRLIYYSQIVNDFQKGDIAEGYSVSREKKESFPLTVTSAQKNPTAFYLCASSKGVDAGAEAFFGQGTRLTVV.

The chain recombines TRBV30 with TRBJ1-2, with D possibly being TRBD1 (6 bases). The V end lost 3 bases, the J end lost 5 bases, and 25 bases lay between the germline ends. Germline values: CDR1 GTSNPN, CDR2 SVGIG (reference sequence). The CDR3 is 17 amino acids. As DNA, the CDR3 is TGTGCCTGGAGCCGCCCCCCCACACTACCGGACAGTTATGGCTACACCTTC. Translating gives CAWSRPPTLPDSYGYTF.

The chain employs TRBV11-2 and TRBJ1-2, with D possibly being TRBD1 (6 bases). V dropped 0 bases and J dropped 7 bases, with 24 bases sitting between them. CDR1 SGHAT and CDR2 FQNNGV come from the germline V gene. The CDR3 is 18 amino acids. CDR3 in DNA: TGTGCCAGCAGCTTAGATTTTAGTTATTTACCAGGGGATGGTGGCTACACCTTC. This translates into CASSLDFSYLPGDGGYTF.

V usage is TRBV7-2 and J usage is TRBJ2-7; 9 positions agree with TRBD1. The CDR3 runs 16 residues. V trimming: 2 bases; J trimming: 3 bases; junction bases outside the gene matches: 8. Germline V gives CDR1 SGHTA, CDR2 FQGNSA. The CDR3 spells CASSLSTGTGYYEQYF. DNA of the CDR3: TGTGCCAGCAGCTTATCCACCGGGACAGGGTACTACGAGCAGTACTTC.